This TCR delta chain derives from a study of gamma-delta chains in newborns, infants, children. Study at large: Microbial exposure reportedly drives polyclonal innate γδ T cell expansion after birth.

TCRdb called clones anew from the reads with CATT. The sample holds 1,500 to 2,000 delta-chain clones, 35% to 50% seen once. As regards this clone: A much larger clone differs from this one at a single base, so this may be a read error.

The sequence was obtained from a child who had a fever. Source material: blood.

The CDR3 spells CACGTVPSEWGTRRNTDKLIF. Here the CDR3 DNA reads TGTGCCTGTGGCACCGTTCCTAGTGAGTGGGGGACACGGAGAAACACCGATAAACTCATCTTT. The V and J genes are TRDV2 and TRDJ1; D is perhaps TRDD3 (7 bases). This CDR3 region has 21 residues. Germline CDR1 reads GEAIGNYY; CDR2 reads EKD.